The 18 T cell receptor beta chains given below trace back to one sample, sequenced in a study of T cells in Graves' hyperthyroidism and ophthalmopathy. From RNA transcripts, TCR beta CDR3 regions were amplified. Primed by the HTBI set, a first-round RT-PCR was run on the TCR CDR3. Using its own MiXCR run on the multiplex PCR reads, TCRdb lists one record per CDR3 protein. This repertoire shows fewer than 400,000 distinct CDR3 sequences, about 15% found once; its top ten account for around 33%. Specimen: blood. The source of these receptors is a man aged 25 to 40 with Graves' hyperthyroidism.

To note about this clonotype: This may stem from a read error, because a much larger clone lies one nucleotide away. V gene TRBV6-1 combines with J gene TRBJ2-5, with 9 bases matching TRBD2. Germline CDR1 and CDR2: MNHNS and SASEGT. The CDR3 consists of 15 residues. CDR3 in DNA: TGTGTCTGCAGGCTAGCGGGATGGGAGGGAGAGACCCAGTACTTC. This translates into CVCRLAGWEGETQYF.

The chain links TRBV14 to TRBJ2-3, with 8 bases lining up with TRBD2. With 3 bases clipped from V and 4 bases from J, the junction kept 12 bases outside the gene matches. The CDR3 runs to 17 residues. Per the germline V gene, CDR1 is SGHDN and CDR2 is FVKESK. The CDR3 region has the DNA TGTGCCAGCAGCCAGACGTCTAGCGGGCTTAAACCAGATACGCAGTATTTT. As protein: CASSQTSSGLKPDTQYF.

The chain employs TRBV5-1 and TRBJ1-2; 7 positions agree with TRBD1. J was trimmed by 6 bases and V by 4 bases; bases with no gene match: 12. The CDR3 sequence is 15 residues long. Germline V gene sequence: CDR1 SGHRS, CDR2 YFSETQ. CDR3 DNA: TGCGCCAGCAGCCCTCGAGAGAGGGGGCGGAATGGCTACACCTTC. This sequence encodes CASSPRERGRNGYTF.

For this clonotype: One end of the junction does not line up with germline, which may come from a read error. CDR3 protein: CAGSQASANTEAFF. The DNA of the CDR3 is TGTGCCGGCAGCCAAGCCTCAGCGAACACTGAAGCTTTCTTT. V is TRBV3-1 and J is TRBJ1-1; D gene ambiguous. From germline, CDR1 is LGHDT and CDR2 YNNKEL (reference sequence). The CDR3 is 14 amino acids.

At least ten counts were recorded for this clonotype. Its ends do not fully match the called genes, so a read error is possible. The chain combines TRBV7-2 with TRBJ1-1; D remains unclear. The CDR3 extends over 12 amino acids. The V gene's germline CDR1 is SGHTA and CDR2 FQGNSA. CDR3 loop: CASSPVKTEAFF. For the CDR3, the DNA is TGTGCCAGCAGCCCAGTGAAGACTGAAGCTTTCTTT. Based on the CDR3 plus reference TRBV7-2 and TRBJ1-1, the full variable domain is GAGVSQSPSNKVTEKGKDVELRCDPISGHTALYWYRQSLGQGLEFLIYFQGNSAPDKSGLPSDRFSAERTGGSVSTLTIQRTQQEDSAVYLCASSPVKTEAFFGQGTRLTVV.

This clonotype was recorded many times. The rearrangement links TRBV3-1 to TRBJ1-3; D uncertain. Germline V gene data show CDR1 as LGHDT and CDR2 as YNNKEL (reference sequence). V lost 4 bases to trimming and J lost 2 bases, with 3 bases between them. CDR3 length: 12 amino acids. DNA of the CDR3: TGTGCCAGCAGCCCCACTGGAAACACCATATATTTT. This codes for CASSPTGNTIYF.

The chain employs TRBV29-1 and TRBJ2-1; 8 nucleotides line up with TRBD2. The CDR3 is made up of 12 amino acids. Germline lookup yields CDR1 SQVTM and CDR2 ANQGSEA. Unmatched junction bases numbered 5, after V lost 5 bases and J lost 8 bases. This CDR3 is CSVLSGSYEQFF. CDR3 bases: TGCAGCGTTTTAAGCGGGAGCTATGAGCAGTTCTTC.

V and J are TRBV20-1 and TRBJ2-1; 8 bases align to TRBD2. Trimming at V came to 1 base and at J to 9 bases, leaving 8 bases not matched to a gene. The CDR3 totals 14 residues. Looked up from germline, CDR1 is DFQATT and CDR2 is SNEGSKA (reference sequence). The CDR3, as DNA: TGCAGTGCTAGAGTTGCGGGGGCGGGGGGTGAGCAGTTCTTC. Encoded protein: CSARVAGAGGEQFF.

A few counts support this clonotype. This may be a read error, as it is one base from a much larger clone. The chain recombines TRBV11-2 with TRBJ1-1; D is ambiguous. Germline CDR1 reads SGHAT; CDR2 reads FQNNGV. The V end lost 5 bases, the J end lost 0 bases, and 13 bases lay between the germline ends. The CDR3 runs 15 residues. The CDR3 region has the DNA TGTGCCAGCAGCCTCACAGCCCCGCTGAACACTGAAGCTTTCTTT. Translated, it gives CASSLTAPLNTEAFF.

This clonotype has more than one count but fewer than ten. CDR3 loop: CASSQEAPVGDSGANVLTF. CDR3 nucleotides: TGTGCCAGCAGCCAAGAAGCTCCGGTTGGGGACTCTGGGGCCAACGTCCTGACTTTC. This sequence joins TRBV3-1 and TRBJ2-6; D is unresolved. Deletions cut 0 bases from V and 0 bases from J, with 15 bases between. The CDR3 is 19 residues long. The germline V gene encodes CDR1 LGHDT and CDR2 YNNKEL (reference sequence).

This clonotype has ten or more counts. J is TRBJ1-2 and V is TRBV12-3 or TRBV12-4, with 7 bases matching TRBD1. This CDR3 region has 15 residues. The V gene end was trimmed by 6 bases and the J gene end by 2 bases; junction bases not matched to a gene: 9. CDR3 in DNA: TGTGCCAGCAGCCCCGGGGACAGTTTAAACTATGGCTACACCTTC. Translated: CASSPGDSLNYGYTF.

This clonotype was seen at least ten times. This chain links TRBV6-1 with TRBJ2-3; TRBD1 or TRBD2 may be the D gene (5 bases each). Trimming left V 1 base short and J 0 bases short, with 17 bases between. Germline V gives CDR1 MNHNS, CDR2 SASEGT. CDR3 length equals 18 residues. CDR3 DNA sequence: TGTGCCAGCAGTGAAGACATTGGGGGTTCCACTAGCACAGATACGCAGTATTTT. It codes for CASSEDIGGSTSTDTQYF.

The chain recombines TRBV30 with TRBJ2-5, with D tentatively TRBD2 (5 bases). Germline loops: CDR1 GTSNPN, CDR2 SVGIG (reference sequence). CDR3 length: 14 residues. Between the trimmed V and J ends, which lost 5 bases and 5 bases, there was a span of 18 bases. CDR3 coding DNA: TGTGCCTGGCAAGAGGGATCTCCTAGGGAGACCCAGTACTTC. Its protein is CAWQEGSPRETQYF.

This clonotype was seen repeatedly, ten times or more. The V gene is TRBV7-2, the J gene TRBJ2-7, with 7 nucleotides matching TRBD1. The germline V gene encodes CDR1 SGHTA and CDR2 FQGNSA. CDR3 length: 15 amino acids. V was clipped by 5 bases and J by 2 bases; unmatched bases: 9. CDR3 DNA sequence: TGTGCCAGCAGCGCCGGGACAGCTCAAACCTACGAGCAGTACTTC. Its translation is CASSAGTAQTYEQYF.

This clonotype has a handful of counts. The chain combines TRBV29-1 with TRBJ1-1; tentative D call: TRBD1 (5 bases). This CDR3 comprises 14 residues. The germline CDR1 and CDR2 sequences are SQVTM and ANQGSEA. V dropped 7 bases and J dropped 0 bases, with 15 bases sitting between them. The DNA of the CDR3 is TGCAGCGGCCTACCCGGGGGGGTGAACACTGAAGCTTTCTTT. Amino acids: CSGLPGGVNTEAFF.

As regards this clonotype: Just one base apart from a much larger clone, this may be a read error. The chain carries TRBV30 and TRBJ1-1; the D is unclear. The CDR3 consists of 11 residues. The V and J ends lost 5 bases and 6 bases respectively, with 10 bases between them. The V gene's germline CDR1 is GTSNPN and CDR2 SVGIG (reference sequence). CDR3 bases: TGTGCCTGGGGAGAGAAAGCTGAAGCTTTCTTT. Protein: CAWGEKAEAFF. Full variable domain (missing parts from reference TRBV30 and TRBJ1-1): SQTIHQWPATLVQPVGSPLSLECTVEGTSNPNLYWYRQAAGRGLQLLFYSVGIGQISSEVPQNLSASRPQDRQFILSSKKLLLSDSGFYLCAWGEKAEAFFGQGTRLTVV.

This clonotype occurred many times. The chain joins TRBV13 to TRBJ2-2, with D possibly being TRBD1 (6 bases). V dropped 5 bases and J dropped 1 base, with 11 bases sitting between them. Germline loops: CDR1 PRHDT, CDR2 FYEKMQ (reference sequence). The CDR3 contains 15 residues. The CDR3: CASSPGTMNTGELFF. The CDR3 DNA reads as TGTGCCAGCAGCCCCGGGACAATGAACACCGGGGAGCTGTTTTTT. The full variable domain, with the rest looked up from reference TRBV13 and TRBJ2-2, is AAGVIQSPRHLIKEKRETATLKCYPIPRHDTVYWYQQGPGQDPQFLISFYEKMQSDKGSIPDRFSAQQFSDYHSELNMSSLELGDSALYFCASSPGTMNTGELFFGEGSRLTVL.

CDR3 amino acids: CASSSPMGYGYTF. CDR3 in DNA: TGTGCCAGCAGTTCCCCGATGGGCTATGGCTACACCTTC. The V gene is TRBV28, the J gene TRBJ1-2; no definite D call. The V gene lost 4 bases and the J gene lost 4 bases, with 10 bases spanning the gap. From germline, CDR1 is MDHEN and CDR2 SYDVKM. The CDR3 sequence is 13 residues long.